Sequencing of this T cell receptor beta chain was carried out in a study of beta chain features in type 1 diabetes. As for the study in general: The patients were much like the healthy donors in age, gender and cell yields. Across the samples, roughly 98,000,000 sorted cells were examined in total. Broader study findings: HLA influence on TCRB rearrangement stayed unresolved here.

A note on this clone: Its antigen is not known.

Cell sorting via CD45RO/CCR7/CD25/CD127/CD95/CD27 was performed to obtain CD4+ naive, central memory, regulatory and stem cell-like memory cells. Expressed TCRB transcripts were sequenced because the isolated RNA had all been reverse transcribed beforehand. Sequencing used immunoSEQ multiplex PCR; TCRdb keeps in-frame clones, though not all of them. The sample lists 200,000 to 250,000 clones; 68% were seen once. This CDR3 is built from 15 residues. V shed 1 base and J shed 0 bases, with 10 bases lying between them. Germline CDR1 GTSNPN, CDR2 SVGIG (reference sequence). This sequence was found in a man aged 30 to 45 in good health. The chain recombines TRBV30 with TRBJ1-5; D might be TRBD1 (6 bases). The sample taken for sequencing was naive CD4+ T cells from blood. CDR3 bases: TGTGCCTGGAGTGGGACAGCAAATAGCAATCAGCCCCAGCATTTT. It specifies CAWSGTANSNQPQHF.